This is a list of T cell receptor beta chains from one sample in a study of Ad26.COV2.S vaccination and SARS-CoV-2 variants. Some clones are missing from TCRdb's copy, which holds only in-frame ones; the method was immunoSEQ multiplex PCR. In the table there are 400,000 to 450,000 clones, 92% of which are singletons. Source: peripheral blood, taken in a trial of Ad26.COV2.S vaccine versus placebo. These receptors all stem from a person aged 18-65 years who received the Ad26.COV2.S COVID-19 vaccine or a placebo. Both conserved end residues are part of each CDR3. The order of the fields is clone size, D gene, J gene, V gene, CDR3 DNA, CDR3 protein. A D gene is named only where the DNA matches it firmly. Not every row has a clone size; where given, it reads once, few, many or a size class.

clone_size: -
d_call: TRBD1
j_call: TRBJ1-2
v_call: TRBV18
cdr3_nt: TGTGCCAGCTCACCGGACAGGGGGGCTAACTATGGCTACACCTTC
cdr3_aa: CASSPDRGANYGYTF

clone_size: -
d_call: TRBD2
j_call: TRBJ2-3
v_call: TRBV6-2/TRBV6-3
cdr3_nt: TGTGCCAGCAGTTATCAGTTGACTAGCGGGGGGGCAAACACAGATACGCAGTATTTT
cdr3_aa: CASSYQLTSGGANTDTQYF

clone_size: -
d_call: TRBD1
j_call: TRBJ2-7
v_call: TRBV11-2
cdr3_nt: TGTGCCAGCAGCCCCGGGACAGTCCCCTACGAGCAGTACTTC
cdr3_aa: CASSPGTVPYEQYF

clone_size: once
d_call: TRBD1
j_call: TRBJ1-2
v_call: TRBV3-1/TRBV3-2
cdr3_nt: TGTGCCAGCAGCCACCTGACAGGGGGCCATGGCTACACCTTC
cdr3_aa: CASSHLTGGHGYTF

clone_size: -
d_call: -
j_call: TRBJ2-7
v_call: TRBV27
cdr3_nt: TGTGCCAGCAGTTTATTACAGCTGGGGCACGAGCAGTACTTC
cdr3_aa: CASSLLQLGHEQYF

clone_size: -
d_call: -
j_call: TRBJ1-1
v_call: TRBV7-2
cdr3_nt: TGTGCCAGCAGCCGGACGGGACGGATGAACACTGAAGCTTTCTTT
cdr3_aa: CASSRTGRMNTEAFF

clone_size: -
d_call: -
j_call: TRBJ1-5
v_call: TRBV5-6
cdr3_nt: TGTGCCAGCAGCTTGGGGGGGCTTAGCAATCAGCCCCAGCATTTT
cdr3_aa: CASSLGGLSNQPQHF

clone_size: once
d_call: TRBD2
j_call: TRBJ2-1
v_call: TRBV11-2
cdr3_nt: TGTGCCAGCAGCTTAGGACTAGCGGGGGTCCTCGACGGTGAGCAGTTCTTC
cdr3_aa: CASSLGLAGVLDGEQFF

clone_size: -
d_call: -
j_call: TRBJ2-7
v_call: TRBV27
cdr3_nt: TGTGCCAGCAGTTTATACCATCCGTCCCTCGAGCAGTACTTC
cdr3_aa: CASSLYHPSLEQYF

clone_size: -
d_call: -
j_call: TRBJ2-1
v_call: TRBV12-5
cdr3_nt: TGTGCTAGTGGCTGGGGTGGTGAGCAGTTCTTC
cdr3_aa: CASGWGGEQFF

clone_size: -
d_call: -
j_call: TRBJ1-1
v_call: TRBV5-1
cdr3_nt: TGCGCCAGCAGCTTGCTTCCGGGGAGGAACACTGAAGCTTTCTTT
cdr3_aa: CASSLLPGRNTEAFF

clone_size: -
d_call: -
j_call: TRBJ2-2
v_call: TRBV7-2
cdr3_nt: TGTGCCAGCAGAAAGCCGGGTTACACCGGGGAGCTGTTTTTT
cdr3_aa: CASRKPGYTGELFF

clone_size: -
d_call: TRBD1
j_call: TRBJ1-1
v_call: TRBV6-5
cdr3_nt: TGTGCCAGCAGCCCCCAGGGGACAGTTGAAGCTTTCTTT
cdr3_aa: CASSPQGTVEAFF

clone_size: once
d_call: -
j_call: TRBJ1-2
v_call: TRBV5-8
cdr3_nt: TGTGCCAGCAGCTTGGCCGCCGGCTATGGCTACACCTTC
cdr3_aa: CASSLAAGYGYTF

clone_size: -
d_call: TRBD1
j_call: TRBJ1-4
v_call: TRBV30
cdr3_nt: TGTGCCTGGAGTTCCGGGACAGGGCATGAAAAACTGTTTTTT
cdr3_aa: CAWSSGTGHEKLFF

clone_size: -
d_call: TRBD1
j_call: TRBJ2-7
v_call: TRBV15
cdr3_nt: TGTGCCACCAGCCCCCGGGACAGGGTTTCCCACGAGCAGTACTTC
cdr3_aa: CATSPRDRVSHEQYF

clone_size: -
d_call: -
j_call: TRBJ1-4
v_call: TRBV7-2
cdr3_nt: TGTGCCAGCAGCTCTAGAGGCCAGGAGGATGAAAAACTGTTTTTT
cdr3_aa: CASSSRGQEDEKLFF

clone_size: once
d_call: -
j_call: TRBJ1-1
v_call: TRBV7-9
cdr3_nt: TGTGCCAGCAGCTTAATGCTGAACACTGAAGCTTTCTTT
cdr3_aa: CASSLMLNTEAFF

clone_size: -
d_call: TRBD1
j_call: TRBJ1-2
v_call: TRBV7-9
cdr3_nt: TGTGCCAGCAGCCCAACCGGGACAGGGCGAGGGGATGGCTACACCTTC
cdr3_aa: CASSPTGTGRGDGYTF

clone_size: -
d_call: -
j_call: TRBJ1-1
v_call: TRBV29-1
cdr3_nt: TGCAGCGTTGAAGGGTCCGGGGACACTGAAGCTTTCTTT
cdr3_aa: CSVEGSGDTEAFF

clone_size: -
d_call: -
j_call: TRBJ1-4
v_call: TRBV2
cdr3_nt: TGTGCCAGCAGGTGGAGTAATGAAAAACTGTTTTTT
cdr3_aa: CASRWSNEKLFF

clone_size: -
d_call: -
j_call: TRBJ1-3
v_call: TRBV4-3
cdr3_nt: TGCGCCAGCAGCCAAGCAGCAGGGTTGGGAGGAAACACCATATATTTT
cdr3_aa: CASSQAAGLGGNTIYF

clone_size: once
d_call: -
j_call: TRBJ2-3
v_call: TRBV6-6
cdr3_nt: TGTGCCAGCAGCCCGGACTCTCGCACAGATACGCAGTATTTT
cdr3_aa: CASSPDSRTDTQYF

clone_size: -
d_call: TRBD2
j_call: TRBJ2-6
v_call: TRBV9
cdr3_nt: TGTGCCAGCAGCGCGTCGACTAGCAGTGGGGCCAACGTCCTGACTTTC
cdr3_aa: CASSASTSSGANVLTF

clone_size: -
d_call: TRBD2
j_call: TRBJ2-7
v_call: TRBV13
cdr3_nt: TGTGCCAGCAGCCCCCAGGGTGGCGGGAGTACCTACGAGCAGTACTTC
cdr3_aa: CASSPQGGGSTYEQYF

clone_size: -
d_call: -
j_call: TRBJ1-2
v_call: TRBV13
cdr3_nt: TGTGCCAGCAGCCCCCTAGCCGCAACCACCTATGGCTACACCTTC
cdr3_aa: CASSPLAATTYGYTF

clone_size: -
d_call: TRBD1
j_call: TRBJ2-5
v_call: TRBV4-1
cdr3_nt: TGCGCCAGCAGCCAAGAACCCCCCACCGGGACAGGGGGGTTCGGAGAGACCCAGTACTTC
cdr3_aa: CASSQEPPTGTGGFGETQYF

clone_size: -
d_call: TRBD2
j_call: TRBJ2-1
v_call: TRBV27
cdr3_nt: TGTGCCAGCAGATCAGAACCGGGACTAGCGGGGCCCAATGAGCAGTTCTTC
cdr3_aa: CASRSEPGLAGPNEQFF

clone_size: -
d_call: -
j_call: TRBJ2-3
v_call: TRBV5-4
cdr3_nt: TGTGCCAGCAGCTGGGGGGGCCTGACAGATACGCAGTATTTT
cdr3_aa: CASSWGGLTDTQYF

clone_size: once
d_call: -
j_call: TRBJ2-2
v_call: TRBV5-4
cdr3_nt: TGTGCCAGCAGGGGTGGGGGGAACACCGGGGAGCTGTTTTTT
cdr3_aa: CASRGGGNTGELFF

clone_size: -
d_call: -
j_call: TRBJ1-1
v_call: TRBV27
cdr3_nt: TGTGCCAGCAGTTACTCCCCGACCCTAGGAGCTTTCTTT
cdr3_aa: CASSYSPTLGAFF

clone_size: -
d_call: TRBD2
j_call: TRBJ2-7
v_call: TRBV11-2
cdr3_nt: TGTGCCAGCAGCTTAGGACTAGCGGGGGAAACCTACGAGCAGTACTTC
cdr3_aa: CASSLGLAGETYEQYF

clone_size: -
d_call: -
j_call: TRBJ2-3
v_call: TRBV11-3
cdr3_nt: TGTGCCAGCAGCCCTAGGCAGCGCACAGATACGCAGTATTTT
cdr3_aa: CASSPRQRTDTQYF

clone_size: once
d_call: -
j_call: TRBJ1-5
v_call: TRBV7-8
cdr3_nt: TGTGCCAGCAGCTTAGGGGGGAGTAGCAATCAGCCCCAGCATTTT
cdr3_aa: CASSLGGSSNQPQHF

clone_size: -
d_call: TRBD2
j_call: TRBJ2-7
v_call: TRBV5-1
cdr3_nt: TGCGCCAGCAGCTTACCGGGACTAGCGGGGGACTCCTACGAGCAGTACTTC
cdr3_aa: CASSLPGLAGDSYEQYF

clone_size: once
d_call: TRBD1
j_call: TRBJ1-1
v_call: TRBV10-2
cdr3_nt: TGCGCCAGCGAAAAGGGACAGGAGCGGAACACTGAAGCTTTCTTT
cdr3_aa: CASEKGQERNTEAFF

clone_size: -
d_call: TRBD1
j_call: TRBJ2-3
v_call: TRBV5-1
cdr3_nt: TGCGCCAGCAACTTTAGGGGGCTCAGCACAGATACGCAGTATTTT
cdr3_aa: CASNFRGLSTDTQYF